Each of the 9 T cell receptor beta chains below was sequenced from the same sample in a study of cytomegalovirus exposure and HLA in healthy donors. Vbeta (60) and Jbeta (13) primers were used in the PCR. Assay used: immunoSEQ multiplex PCR; TCRdb lists only in-frame clones, some missing. The sample has some 120,000 clones, approximately 81% seen once. Sequenced: PBMCs. The source is a man in his thirties or forties in good health and CMV-seropositive.

A word on this clone: One end of the junction varies from germline; a read error may be responsible. At the DNA level, this CDR3 is encoded by other sequences in the same sample as well. The chain recombines TRBV4-2 with TRBJ2-7; 8 bases are shared with TRBD2. There are 15 residues in the CDR3. Germline-derived CDR1 and CDR2 are LGHNA and YNFKEQ. CDR3 residues: CASSQSAGADYEQYF. Written as DNA, the CDR3 is TGTGCCAGTAGCCAATCAGCGGGGGCAGACTACGAGCAGTACTTC.

The chain uses TRBV6-6 and TRBJ1-5; D not certain. With 2 bases removed from V and 6 bases from J, the gap between germline ends came to 8 bases. The CDR3 is 13 amino acids. Per germline, CDR1 MNHNY and CDR2 SVGAGI (reference sequence). CDR3 coding DNA: TGTGCCAGCAGTTACACCCTCGGTCAGCCCCAGCATTTT. The encoded protein is CASSYTLGQPQHF.

This chain connects TRBV15 to TRBJ2-7, with 14 bases identical to TRBD2. Germline V gives CDR1 LNHNV, CDR2 YYDKDF (reference sequence). The V segment lost 5 bases and the J segment 2 bases; nucleotides outside the gene matches: 5. The CDR3 spans 16 residues. In nucleotides, the CDR3 is TGTGCCACCAGCTTAACGGGACTAGCGGGAGCCTACGAGCAGTACTTC. Amino acids: CATSLTGLAGAYEQYF. Supplemented by reference TRBV15 and TRBJ2-7, the full variable domain reads DAMVIQNPRYQVTQFGKPVTLSCSQTLNHNVMYWYQQKSSQAPKLLFHYYDKDFNNEADTPDNFQSRRPNTSFCFLDIRSPGLGDTAMYLCATSLTGLAGAYEQYFGPGTRLTVT.

The J gene is TRBJ1-3, the V gene TRBV7-4; D is unclear. V lost 6 bases and J 9 bases, leaving 18 bases between the germline ends. The CDR3 extends over 14 amino acids. Germline V gene sequence: CDR1 SGHVT, CDR2 SQSDAQ. The CDR3 DNA reads as TGTGCCAGCAGATACAACGCCCGCGGAGGCACCATATATTTT. Residues: CASRYNARGGTIYF.

The chain links TRBV11-2 to TRBJ2-5; maybe TRBD2 (6 bases). The V gene's germline CDR1 is SGHAT and CDR2 FQNNGV. This CDR3 is built from 17 residues. V was shortened by 5 bases and J by 1 base, with 20 bases between the two germline ends. The CDR3 sequence: CASSLRVLAGSQETQYF. CDR3 DNA: TGTGCCAGCAGCCTCAGGGTCCTGGCGGGGAGCCAAGAGACCCAGTACTTC.

V usage is TRBV13 and J usage is TRBJ2-1; D is possibly TRBD1 (5 bases). V was shortened by 3 bases and J by 0 bases, with 12 bases between the two germline ends. Germline V gene data show CDR1 as PRHDT and CDR2 as FYEKMQ (reference sequence). The length of the CDR3 is 16 residues. CDR3 residues: CASSFRRGNSYNEQFF. DNA for the CDR3: TGTGCCAGCAGCTTCCGTAGGGGAAACTCCTACAATGAGCAGTTCTTC.

This clone was counted a few times. The V call is TRBV27, the J call TRBJ1-5; 7 bases fit TRBD1. The germline V gene encodes CDR1 MNHEY and CDR2 SMNVEV (reference sequence). Trimming cost V 5 bases and J 4 bases; bases outside gene matches: 5. The CDR3 has 14 amino acids. CDR3: CASSLLTGNQPQHF. DNA of the CDR3: TGTGCCAGCAGTCTACTGACAGGGAATCAGCCCCAGCATTTT.

V usage is TRBV30 and J usage is TRBJ1-3; D call uncertain. CDR3 length: 11 residues. In germline, CDR1 is GTSNPN, CDR2 SVGIG (reference sequence). Trimming removed 5 bases at V and 4 bases at J, with 6 bases between. This chain's CDR3 is CAWSFGNTIYF. The CDR3 coding sequence is TGTGCCTGGTCCTTCGGAAACACCATATATTTT.

This sequence joins TRBV6-6 and TRBJ1-4; D may be TRBD1 (5 bases). CDR1 and CDR2 from the germline V gene are MNHNY and SVGAGI (reference sequence). This CDR3 contains 15 residues. Trimming removed 0 bases from V and 5 bases from J, with 10 bases in between. DNA for the CDR3: TGTGCCAGCAGTTACTCGGGGGGAAGCAATGAAAAACTGTTTTTT. Protein: CASSYSGGSNEKLFF.